This TCR beta chain was found in a study of Ad26.COV2.S vaccination and SARS-CoV-2 variants. This CDR3 spans 15 amino acids. V lost 0 bases to trimming and J lost 0 bases, with 9 bases between them. CDR1 is SGHRS, CDR2 YFSETQ, per germline. Treatment denoted: about 20 received Ad26.COV2.S at low or high dose, single or two shots; 5 received placebo; per-sample allocation not given. At day 63 after the first vaccine or placebo injection, samples were drawn. Measured with immunoSEQ multiplex PCR; TCRdb has only the in-frame clones, and not every one. The data show nearly 400,000 clones, around nine tenths seen once.

The TCR sequence derives from a person aged 18-60 years who received the Ad26.COV2.S COVID-19 vaccine or a placebo. The rearrangement links TRBV5-1 to TRBJ1-1; D unresolved. Sample: peripheral blood, taken in a trial of Ad26.COV2.S vaccine versus placebo. CDR3 nucleotides: TGCGCCAGCAGCTTGGGGTGGGGATTGAACACTGAAGCTTTCTTT. It translates to CASSLGWGLNTEAFF.